Sequencing of this T cell receptor (beta chain) was carried out in a study of identical twins. General observations from the study: Monozygotic twin pairs showed more out-of-frame TCR alpha sharing than models estimated.

Comment on this clonotype: Antigen specificity is unknown.

CDR3 length: 16 residues. Germline lookup yields CDR1 ENHRY and CDR2 SYGVKD. Losses at the gene ends were 3 bases for V and 2 bases for J; bases not matched to a gene: 6. TCRdb processed the 5' RACE reads anew with MiXCR; each CDR3 protein has one entry. Among about 490,000 distinct CDR3 sequences listed, roughly 15% were seen once. The same sample was also studied in work on yellow fever vaccine responses in identical twins.

The sequencing input was CD4+ T cells sorted from blood. The chain has TRBV10-3 and TRBJ2-3; 9 bases are shared with TRBD2. This receptor was obtained from a woman between 18 and 29 years old in good health. The CDR3, as DNA: TGTGCCATCAGTGAAGGAGCGGGGGGTCACACAGATACGCAGTATTTT. Amino acid sequence: CAISEGAGGHTDTQYF.